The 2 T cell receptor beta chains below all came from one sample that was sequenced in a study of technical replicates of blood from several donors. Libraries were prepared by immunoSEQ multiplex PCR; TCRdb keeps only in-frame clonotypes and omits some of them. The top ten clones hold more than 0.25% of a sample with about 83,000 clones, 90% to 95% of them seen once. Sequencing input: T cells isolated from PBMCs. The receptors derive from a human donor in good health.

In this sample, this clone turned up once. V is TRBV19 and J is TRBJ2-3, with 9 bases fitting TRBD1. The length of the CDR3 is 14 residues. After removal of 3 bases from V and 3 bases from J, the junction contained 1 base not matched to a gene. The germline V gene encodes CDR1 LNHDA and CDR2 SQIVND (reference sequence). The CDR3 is CASSMGTGTDTQYF. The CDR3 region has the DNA TGTGCCAGTAGTATGGGGACAGGGACAGATACGCAGTATTTT.

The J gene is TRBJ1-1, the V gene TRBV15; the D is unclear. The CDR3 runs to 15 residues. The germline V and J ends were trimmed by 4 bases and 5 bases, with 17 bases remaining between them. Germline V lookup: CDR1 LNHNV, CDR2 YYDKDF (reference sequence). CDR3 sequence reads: CATSTRKELSTEAFF. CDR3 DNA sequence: TGTGCCACCAGCACGAGGAAGGAGTTAAGTACTGAAGCTTTCTTT.